These 24 T cell receptor beta chains originate from one sample sequenced in a study of shared clonotypes between healthy human individuals. Naive CD8 cells were CD45RO-negative, positively selected for CCR7, excluding terminally differentiated effector memory CD45RA+ cells. Profiled with immunoSEQ multiplex PCR; TCRdb holds only in-frame clones, not every one. The sample consists of approximately 1.9 million clones, just under 95% of them appearing once. The sequenced sample consisted of naive CD8+ T cells from PBMCs. These receptors came from a man aged 18 to 30 in good health. Some clones in this sample may be carry-over from other donors' samples.

The chain links TRBV27 to TRBJ2-3; 16 bases align to TRBD2. CDR3 length: 17 amino acids. V gave up 5 bases and J gave up 2 bases; unmatched junction bases: 4. Germline V CDR1 and CDR2: MNHEY, SMNVEV (reference sequence). CDR3 coding DNA: TGTGCCAGCAGTAGGGGACTAGCGGGAGGGATCACAGATACGCAGTATTTT. Translated, it gives CASSRGLAGGITDTQYF.

The V call is TRBV7-9, the J call TRBJ1-3; 7 bases fit TRBD1. V trimming: 4 bases; J trimming: 0 bases; junction bases outside the gene matches: 3. The CDR3 length is 15 residues. The germline V gene has CDR1 SEHNR and CDR2 FQNEAQ (reference sequence). CDR3 residues: CASSSGTDSGNTIYF. As DNA, the CDR3 is TGTGCCAGCAGCTCAGGGACAGACTCTGGAAACACCATATATTTT.

The chain has TRBV28 and TRBJ2-7; 7 positions agree with TRBD1. Germline values: CDR1 MDHEN, CDR2 SYDVKM. The CDR3 covers 12 residues. J was trimmed by 6 bases and V by 6 bases; bases with no gene match: 5. The DNA of the CDR3 is TGTGCCAGCAGACCAGGGGGAGTCGAGCAGTACTTC. Its translation: CASRPGGVEQYF. Looking up the rest from reference TRBV28 and TRBJ2-7 gives the full variable domain: DVKVTQSSRYLVKRTGEKVFLECVQDMDHENMFWYRQDPGLGLRLIYFSYDVKMKEKGDIPEGYSVSREKKERFSLILESASTNQTSMYLCASRPGGVEQYFGPGTRLTVT.

This rearrangement joins TRBV14 to TRBJ2-2; the D is unclear. The CDR3 loop spans 14 amino acids. The germline V and J ends were trimmed by 0 bases and 5 bases, with 7 bases remaining between them. Germline V gene data show CDR1 as SGHDN and CDR2 as FVKESK. CDR3 amino acids: CASSQDAGTGELFF. DNA of the CDR3: TGTGCCAGCAGCCAAGATGCTGGGACCGGGGAGCTGTTTTTT.

The CDR3 nucleotides are TGTGCCAGCAGCCCGCCCGACAGGGGAGGGTACGAGCAGTACTTC. Amino acid sequence: CASSPPDRGGYEQYF. The chain employs TRBV7-9 and TRBJ2-7; TRBD1 might be the D (8 bases). This CDR3 is built from 15 residues. The germline gives CDR1 SEHNR, CDR2 FQNEAQ (reference sequence). V lost 5 bases and J 4 bases, leaving 18 bases between the germline ends.

V usage is TRBV27 and J usage is TRBJ1-2; 7 nucleotides match TRBD1. The V segment lost 4 bases and the J segment 7 bases; nucleotides outside the gene matches: 6. There are 13 residues in the CDR3. Germline V gene data show CDR1 as MNHEY and CDR2 as SMNVEV (reference sequence). This CDR3 is CASSSSGQTGYTF. The CDR3, as DNA: TGTGCCAGCAGTTCGTCGGGACAGACTGGCTACACCTTC.

The chain combines TRBV6-5 with TRBJ2-7; 10 bases line up with TRBD2. The CDR3 sequence is 15 residues long. V gave up 0 bases and J gave up 2 bases; unmatched junction bases: 1. The germline V gene encodes CDR1 MNHEY and CDR2 SVGAGI. CDR3 protein: CASSYSGLAAYEQYF. CDR3 coding DNA: TGTGCCAGCAGTTACTCCGGACTAGCGGCCTACGAGCAGTACTTC.

The chain has TRBV7-9 and TRBJ1-2, with 8 bases fitting TRBD1. Germline V gene data show CDR1 as SEHNR and CDR2 as FQNEAQ (reference sequence). The CDR3 length is 14 residues. V lost 5 bases and J lost 6; bases outside the gene matches: 8. The CDR3 DNA reads TGTGCCAGCAGCCACGGACAGGGACTAGATGGCTACACCTTC. Residues: CASSHGQGLDGYTF. Looking up the rest from reference TRBV7-9 and TRBJ1-2 gives the full variable domain: DTGVSQNPRHKITKRGQNVTFRCDPISEHNRLYWYRQTLGQGPEFLTYFQNEAQLEKSRLLSDRFSAERPKGSFSTLEIQRTEQGDSAMYLCASSHGQGLDGYTFGSGTRLTVV.

This clone was counted once. The same CDR3 is also encoded by other DNA sequences in this sample. The CDR3, as DNA: TGTGCCAGCTCACCCGGCGATGAAAAACTGTTTTTT. Translation gives CASSPGDEKLFF. This chain joins TRBV18 and TRBJ1-4, with D uncertain. The CDR3 is made up of 12 amino acids. Germline CDR1 reads KGHSH; CDR2 reads LQKENI. V was trimmed by 3 bases and J by 6 bases, leaving 5 bases between them.

This clone was picked up one time. V usage is TRBV7-6 and J usage is TRBJ2-7, with a tentative D call TRBD1 (5 bases). Germline loops: CDR1 SGHVS, CDR2 FNYEAQ. The ends were cut back, 2 bases at V and 5 bases at J, with 13 bases in the middle. The CDR3 runs to 14 residues. The CDR3 protein is CASSLLAGSDEQYF. CDR3 DNA sequence: TGTGCCAGCAGCTTACTCGCAGGGTCGGACGAGCAGTACTTC. The full variable domain, rest sourced from reference TRBV7-6 and TRBJ2-7, is GAGVSQSPRYKVTKRGQDVALRCDPISGHVSLYWYRQALGQGPEFLTYFNYEAQQDKSGLPNDRFSAERPEGSISTLTIQRTEQRDSAMYRCASSLLAGSDEQYFGPGTRLTVT.

Notes on this clone: The sample carries other DNA sequences with the same CDR3. This chain links TRBV28 with TRBJ1-4; 7 bases match TRBD1. In germline, CDR1 is MDHEN, CDR2 SYDVKM. CDR3 size: 14 residues. V trimming: 6 bases; J trimming: 4 bases; junction bases outside the gene matches: 5. CDR3: CASSLTGSNEKLFF. For the CDR3, the DNA is TGTGCCAGCAGCCTGACAGGGAGTAATGAAAAACTGTTTTTT.

This chain connects TRBV4-3 to TRBJ1-1; tentative D call: TRBD1 (5 bases). The germline gives CDR1 LGHNA, CDR2 YSLEER. The CDR3 is made up of 18 amino acids. Trimming removed 1 base at V and 1 base at J, with 19 bases between. This CDR3 reads CASSQGPFGTEGNTEAFF. CDR3 sequence (DNA): TGCGCCAGCAGCCAAGGCCCCTTTGGGACCGAGGGGAACACTGAAGCTTTCTTT.

V is TRBV27 and J is TRBJ2-5; tentatively, D is TRBD1 (5 bases). V dropped 1 base and J dropped 3 bases, with 9 bases sitting between them. The CDR3 is 14 amino acids. CDR1 MNHEY and CDR2 SMNVEV come from the germline V gene (reference sequence). CDR3: CASSLWQGKETQYF. In DNA form, the CDR3 reads TGTGCCAGCAGTTTATGGCAGGGTAAAGAGACCCAGTACTTC.

The chain combines TRBV6-1 with TRBJ1-5; 7 bases map to TRBD1. Germline V gene sequence: CDR1 MNHNS, CDR2 SASEGT. CDR3 length: 14 amino acids. The V gene end was trimmed by 6 bases and the J gene end by 7 bases; junction bases not matched to a gene: 9. The CDR3 reads CASRDTGVGQPQHF. The CDR3 DNA reads as TGTGCCAGCAGGGATACAGGGGTAGGGCAGCCCCAGCATTTT.

The chain links TRBV30 to TRBJ1-2, with D possibly being TRBD1 (6 bases). With 0 bases removed from V and 6 bases from J, the gap between germline ends came to 17 bases. This CDR3 is built from 15 residues. Germline CDR1 GTSNPN, CDR2 SVGIG (reference sequence). The CDR3 spells CAWSVDWTALDGYTF. The DNA of the CDR3 is TGTGCCTGGAGTGTAGACTGGACAGCTCTGGATGGCTACACCTTC.

The chain joins TRBV11-2 to TRBJ2-3; D is tentatively TRBD1 or TRBD2 (5 bases each). Germline loops: CDR1 SGHAT, CDR2 FQNNGV. This CDR3 is built from 15 residues. V gave up 5 bases and J gave up 5 bases, with 17 bases separating them. CDR3 region: CASSPGTLGQDTQYF. The CDR3 region has the DNA TGTGCCAGCAGCCCCGGGACGCTAGGTCAAGATACGCAGTATTTT.

A few counts support this clone. The same CDR3 arises from other DNA sequences in this sample as well. J is TRBJ1-1 and V is TRBV7-9, with D perhaps TRBD1 (5 bases). The germline V and J ends were trimmed by 5 bases and 11 bases, with 12 bases remaining between them. This CDR3 region has 11 residues. The germline V gene encodes CDR1 SEHNR and CDR2 FQNEAQ (reference sequence). The CDR3 DNA follows: TGTGCCAGCAGCCGTGGGACCGAGGCTTTCTTT. Residues: CASSRGTEAFF. Drawing the rest from reference TRBV7-9 and TRBJ1-1, the complete variable domain is DTGVSQNPRHKITKRGQNVTFRCDPISEHNRLYWYRQTLGQGPEFLTYFQNEAQLEKSRLLSDRFSAERPKGSFSTLEIQRTEQGDSAMYLCASSRGTEAFFGQGTRLTVV.

V is TRBV7-9 and J is TRBJ2-5; D is possibly TRBD1 or TRBD2 (5 bases each). The CDR3 is 14 amino acids. Trimming removed 5 bases at V and 9 bases at J, with 19 bases between. From germline, CDR1 is SEHNR and CDR2 FQNEAQ (reference sequence). Here the CDR3 DNA reads TGTGCCAGCAGCGACCCAGGGACCGGTGCGGCCCAGTACTTC. This codes for CASSDPGTGAAQYF.

V and J are TRBV5-1 and TRBJ1-1; no clear D gene. Trimming removed 3 bases at V and 8 bases at J, with 14 bases between. This CDR3 contains 13 residues. The V gene's germline CDR1 is SGHRS and CDR2 YFSETQ. CDR3 sequence: CASSSRERSEAFF. DNA of the CDR3: TGCGCCAGCAGCTCGAGAGAAAGGTCGGAAGCTTTCTTT.

The chain has TRBV6-1 and TRBJ2-2, with D perhaps TRBD1 (6 bases). Germline V gives CDR1 MNHNS, CDR2 SASEGT. The germline V and J ends were trimmed by 4 bases and 0 bases, with 15 bases remaining between them. CDR3 length: 17 amino acids. CDR3 sequence reads: CASSGFRGHANTGELFF. CDR3 sequence (DNA): TGTGCCAGCAGTGGATTCCGGGGACACGCGAACACCGGGGAGCTGTTTTTT.

The table lists this clone with a count of one. The J gene is TRBJ2-3, the V gene TRBV6-6; tentatively, D is TRBD1 (6 bases). The V and J ends lost 4 bases and 1 base respectively, with 15 bases between them. This CDR3 has 16 residues. Germline CDR1 and CDR2: MNHNY and SVGAGI (reference sequence). The chain's CDR3 is CASSSRTAIGTDTQYF. The CDR3 DNA follows: TGTGCCAGCAGTTCCCGGACAGCAATCGGCACAGATACGCAGTATTTT.

This clone appeared a single time. CDR3 nucleotide sequence: TGTGCCAGCTCACCACCGGCGGGAGACACCTACGAGCAGTACTTC. Amino acids: CASSPPAGDTYEQYF. The chain uses TRBV18 and TRBJ2-7, with 7 bases lining up with TRBD2. V gave up 0 bases and J gave up 2 bases; unmatched junction bases: 4. Germline V CDR1 and CDR2: KGHSH, LQKENI. This CDR3 is built from 15 residues.

V usage is TRBV27 and J usage is TRBJ1-2; maybe TRBD1 (6 bases). Germline values: CDR1 MNHEY, CDR2 SMNVEV (reference sequence). The CDR3 has 14 residues. V lost 2 bases, J lost 4 bases, and 11 bases lay in between. CDR3 nucleotides: TGTGCCAGCAGTTTAATGACAGGCTCCTATGGCTACACCTTC. Amino acids: CASSLMTGSYGYTF.

This chain links TRBV7-2 with TRBJ2-2, with TRBD2 identical over 10 bases. Germline V lookup: CDR1 SGHTA, CDR2 FQGNSA. This CDR3 is built from 18 residues. V was pared by 2 bases and J by 3 bases, with 9 bases of the junction left unmatched. The DNA of the CDR3 is TGTGCCAGCAGCTTAATCCACAGCGGGAGGGCCTACACCGGGGAGCTGTTTTTT. Translated: CASSLIHSGRAYTGELFF.